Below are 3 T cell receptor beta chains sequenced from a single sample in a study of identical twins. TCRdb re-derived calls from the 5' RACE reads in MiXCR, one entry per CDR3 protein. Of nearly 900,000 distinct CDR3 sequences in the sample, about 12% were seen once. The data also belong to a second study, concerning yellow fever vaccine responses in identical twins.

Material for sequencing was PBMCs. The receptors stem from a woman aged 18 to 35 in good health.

The DNA for the CDR3 is TGTGCCAGCAGTTTCCCTACTCGGGGGGGAGGGTGGACCCAGTACTTC. Residues: CASSFPTRGGGWTQYF. V usage is TRBV28 and J usage is TRBJ2-5; TRBD2 agrees at 8 bases. CDR3 length: 16 residues. The ends lost 3 bases at V and 7 bases at J; junction bases unmatched: 13. Germline V gives CDR1 MDHEN, CDR2 SYDVKM.

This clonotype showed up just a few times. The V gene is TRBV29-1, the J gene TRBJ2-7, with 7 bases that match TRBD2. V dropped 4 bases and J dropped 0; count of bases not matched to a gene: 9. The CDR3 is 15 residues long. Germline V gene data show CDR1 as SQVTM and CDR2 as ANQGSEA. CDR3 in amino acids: CSVAARSGASYEQYF. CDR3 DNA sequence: TGCAGCGTTGCCGCCCGGAGCGGGGCCTCCTACGAGCAGTACTTC.

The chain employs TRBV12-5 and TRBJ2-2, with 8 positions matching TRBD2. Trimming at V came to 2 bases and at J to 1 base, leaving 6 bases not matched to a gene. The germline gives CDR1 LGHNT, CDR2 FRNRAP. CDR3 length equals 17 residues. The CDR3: CASGLQIAGLNTGELFF. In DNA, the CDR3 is TGTGCTAGTGGTTTGCAGATAGCGGGGTTGAACACCGGGGAGCTGTTTTTT.